This TCR beta chain was found in a study of blood T cell repertoires in COVID-19. Study overall: Collection of acute and convalescent COVID-19 samples took place in the United States, Italy and Spain. Sample material is recorded as cDNA or gDNA derived from T cells, B-cell-depleted T cells, or PBMCs.

Per the original data handling: Quantification of nucleated cells was approximated via reference gene primer amplification. The method was immunoSEQ multiplex PCR; TCRdb's version includes in-frame clones alone and lacks a portion of them. V, J and clone size were drawn from that table, and D and trimming were deduced from the DNA. The repertoire includes 150,000 to 200,000 clones, approximately 90% of them detected once, and roughly 2.9% sits in the top ten. Sequenced: peripheral blood. The TCR sequence derives from a woman in her 30s with active or convalescent COVID-19.

CDR3 protein: CASSPGGQGSYEQYF. The CDR3 region has the DNA TGTGCCAGCAGCCCGGGGGGACAGGGCTCCTACGAGCAGTACTTC. The J gene is TRBJ2-7, the V gene TRBV2, with 9 nucleotides matching TRBD1. From germline, CDR1 is SNHLY and CDR2 FYNNEI. The CDR3 covers 15 residues. V shed 6 bases, J shed 0 bases, and the junction held 6 bases outside the gene matches.